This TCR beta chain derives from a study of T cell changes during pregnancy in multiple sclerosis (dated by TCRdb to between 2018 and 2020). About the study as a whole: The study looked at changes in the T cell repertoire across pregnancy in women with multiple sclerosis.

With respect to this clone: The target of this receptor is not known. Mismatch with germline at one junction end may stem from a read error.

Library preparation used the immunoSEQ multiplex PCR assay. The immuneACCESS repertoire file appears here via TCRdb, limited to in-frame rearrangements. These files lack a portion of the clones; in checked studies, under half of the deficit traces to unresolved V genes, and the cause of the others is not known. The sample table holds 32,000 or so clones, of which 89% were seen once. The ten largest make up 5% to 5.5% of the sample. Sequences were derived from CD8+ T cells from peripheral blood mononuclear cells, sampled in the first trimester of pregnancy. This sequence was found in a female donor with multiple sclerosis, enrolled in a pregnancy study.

The encoded CDR3 is CASSRSTDAQYF. The sequence in DNA is TGTGCCAGCAGCCGCTCCACAGATGCGCAGTATTTT. This receptor chain uses TRBV27 and TRBJ2-3; no D segment can be confidently identified. Measured from the cysteine to the phenylalanine, the CDR3 is 12 residues long. Only the CDR3 part of the read is kept: 36 bases, read in frame from the first base. Looking up the germline V gene (reference sequence) yields CDR1 MNHEY and CDR2 SMNVEV.